A single sample gave rise to the 5 T cell receptor beta chains below, sequenced in a study of T cell repertoires in cytomegalovirus infection. One entry per CDR3 protein, called by TCRdb with MiXCR from the reads. Altogether around 570,000 distinct CDR3 sequences are present, 35% to 50% being singletons, with the ten largest covering around 48%. These TCRs are of unknown antigen specificity. Sample: cultured PBMCs, taken from culture after CMV antigen stimulation. These receptors were taken from a human donor in good health (CMV status not recorded). Some clones in this sample may be carry-over from other donors' samples.

The chain has TRBV28 and TRBJ1-4, with unresolved D. Between the trimmed V and J ends, which lost 6 bases and 0 bases, there was a span of 14 bases. The CDR3 consists of 16 residues. The V gene's germline CDR1 is MDHEN and CDR2 SYDVKM. The CDR3 DNA sequence: TGTGCCAGCAGCCCCGCAGAGGCCCCAACTAATGAAAAACTGTTTTTT. This codes for CASSPAEAPTNEKLFF. Filled out from reference TRBV28 and TRBJ1-4, the complete variable domain reads DVKVTQSSRYLVKRTGEKVFLECVQDMDHENMFWYRQDPGLGLRLIYFSYDVKMKEKGDIPEGYSVSREKKERFSLILESASTNQTSMYLCASSPAEAPTNEKLFFGSGTQLSVL.

CDR3 sequence (DNA): TGCAGTGCTTTCTCAGCGGGGGGAGGACAGTATTTT. It yields the protein CSAFSAGGGQYF. The genes are TRBV20-1 and TRBJ2-3; 9 bases align to TRBD2. With 5 bases clipped from V and 12 bases from J, the junction kept 9 bases outside the gene matches. This CDR3 comprises 12 residues. Germline-derived CDR1 and CDR2 are DFQATT and SNEGSKA (reference sequence).

The gene calls are TRBV7-2 and TRBJ2-7; 10 bases are a match to TRBD2. The CDR3 runs 20 residues. V lost 1 base, J lost 4 bases, and 19 bases stayed unmatched. Germline loops: CDR1 SGHTA, CDR2 FQGNSA. The CDR3 nucleotides are TGTGCCAGCAGCTTAGTCCCGGGACTAGCGAGAGGAGGGGTTAGTTACGAGCAGTACTTC. Its protein is CASSLVPGLARGGVSYEQYF. Complete variable domain (other parts from reference TRBV7-2 and TRBJ2-7): GAGVSQSPSNKVTEKGKDVELRCDPISGHTALYWYRQSLGQGLEFLIYFQGNSAPDKSGLPSDRFSAERTGGSVSTLTIQRTQQEDSAVYLCASSLVPGLARGGVSYEQYFGPGTRLTVT.

The rearrangement joins TRBV6-1 to TRBJ2-7; D gene ambiguous. The V end was cut by 7 bases, the J end by 1 base, with 17 bases between. Germline CDR1 MNHNS, CDR2 SASEGT. The CDR3 extends over 15 amino acids. This CDR3 is CASTLLLEPSYEQYF. CDR3 nucleotides: TGTGCCAGCACCCTACTGCTAGAGCCGTCCTACGAGCAGTACTTC.

This chain connects TRBV6-1 to TRBJ2-5; D uncertain. Germline-derived CDR1 and CDR2 are MNHNS and SASEGT. This CDR3 comprises 14 residues. Trimming took off 0 bases at V and 0 bases at J, with 5 bases between the two ends. DNA of the CDR3: TGTGCCAGCAGTGAAGCTAACTACCAAGAGACCCAGTACTTC. Translation: CASSEANYQETQYF.